The T cell receptor (beta chain) under discussion was sequenced for a study of CD8 T cells in ankylosing spondylitis. TCRdb used MiXCR to reprocess the 5' RACE reads, holding one entry per CDR3 protein. Of 200,000 to 300,000 distinct CDR3 sequences in the sample, around 10% are singletons; the top ten hold 6% to 8%. This clonotype was observed a handful of times. The CDR3 spans 16 residues. Germline CDR1 MGHRA, CDR2 YSYEKL. Trimming removed 0 bases from V and 4 bases from J; junction bases left unmatched: 3. V and J are TRBV4-1 and TRBJ1-2; 12 bases are shared with TRBD1. The sequence was obtained from a male donor with ankylosing spondylitis or in good health (not recorded which). Sequencing was carried out using blood, either unsorted or a sorted T cell fraction (not recorded which). The CDR3 loop reads CASSQDGTGGGYGYTF. The CDR3, as DNA: TGCGCCAGCAGCCAAGACGGGACAGGGGGCGGCTATGGCTACACCTTC.